This T cell receptor beta chain was identified in a study of T cell changes during pregnancy in multiple sclerosis. This clone was detected once. Generated by immunoSEQ multiplex PCR, the TCRdb table keeps only in-frame clones and is missing some. The profile shows roughly 80,000 clones, 85% to 95% of them singletons. The CDR3 extends over 15 amino acids. The germline CDR1 and CDR2 sequences are SGHAT and FQNNGV. Between the trimmed V and J ends, which lost 1 base and 8 bases, there was a span of 17 bases. The chain uses TRBV11-2 and TRBJ1-2; tentatively, D is TRBD1 (6 bases). This clonotype was obtained from a female donor with multiple sclerosis, enrolled in a pregnancy study. This sample comprised peripheral blood, obtained in the second trimester of pregnancy. The CDR3 is CASSLVPGAGEGYTF. The CDR3, as DNA: TGTGCCAGCAGCTTAGTTCCGGGGGCGGGAGAGGGCTACACCTTC. Variable domain in full (rest from reference TRBV11-2 and TRBJ1-2): EAGVAQSPRYKIIEKRQSVAFWCNPISGHATLYWYQQILGQGPKLLIQFQNNGVVDDSQLPKDRFSAERLKGVDSTLKIQPAKLEDSAVYLCASSLVPGAGEGYTFGSGTRLTVV.